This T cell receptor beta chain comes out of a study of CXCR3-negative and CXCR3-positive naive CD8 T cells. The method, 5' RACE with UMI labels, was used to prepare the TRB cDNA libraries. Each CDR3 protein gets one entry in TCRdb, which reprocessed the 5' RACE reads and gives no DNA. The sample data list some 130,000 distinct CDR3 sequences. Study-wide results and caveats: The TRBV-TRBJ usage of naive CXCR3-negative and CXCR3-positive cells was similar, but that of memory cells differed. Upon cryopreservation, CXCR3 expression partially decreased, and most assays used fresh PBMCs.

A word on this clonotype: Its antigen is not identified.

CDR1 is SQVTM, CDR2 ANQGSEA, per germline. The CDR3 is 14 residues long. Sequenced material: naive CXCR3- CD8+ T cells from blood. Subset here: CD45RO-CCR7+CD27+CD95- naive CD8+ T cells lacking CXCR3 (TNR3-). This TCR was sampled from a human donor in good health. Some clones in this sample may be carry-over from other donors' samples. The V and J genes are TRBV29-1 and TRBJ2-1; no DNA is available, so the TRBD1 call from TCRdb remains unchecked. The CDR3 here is CSVTTGTGGVEQFF.